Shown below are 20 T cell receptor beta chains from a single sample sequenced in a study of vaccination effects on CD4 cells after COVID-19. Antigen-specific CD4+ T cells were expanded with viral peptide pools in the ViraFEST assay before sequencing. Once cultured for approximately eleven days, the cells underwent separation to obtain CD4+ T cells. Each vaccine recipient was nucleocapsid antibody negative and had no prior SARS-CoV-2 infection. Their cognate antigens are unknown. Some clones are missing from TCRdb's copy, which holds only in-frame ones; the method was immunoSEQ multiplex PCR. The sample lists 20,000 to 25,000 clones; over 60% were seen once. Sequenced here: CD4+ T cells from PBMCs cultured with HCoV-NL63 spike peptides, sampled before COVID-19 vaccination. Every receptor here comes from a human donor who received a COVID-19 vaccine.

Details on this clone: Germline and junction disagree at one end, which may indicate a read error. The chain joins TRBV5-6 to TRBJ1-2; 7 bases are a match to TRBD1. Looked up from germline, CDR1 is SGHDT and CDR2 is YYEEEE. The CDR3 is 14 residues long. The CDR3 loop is CASSYGPDREKSAF. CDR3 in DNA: TGTGCCAGCAGCTACGGACCCGACAGGGAAAAATCCGCCTTC.

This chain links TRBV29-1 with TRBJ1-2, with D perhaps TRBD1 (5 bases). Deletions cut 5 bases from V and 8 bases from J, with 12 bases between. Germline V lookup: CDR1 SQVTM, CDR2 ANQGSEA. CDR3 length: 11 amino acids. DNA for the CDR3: TGCAGCGTTCAGGGCCTGGGAGGCTACACCTTC. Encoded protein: CSVQGLGGYTF.

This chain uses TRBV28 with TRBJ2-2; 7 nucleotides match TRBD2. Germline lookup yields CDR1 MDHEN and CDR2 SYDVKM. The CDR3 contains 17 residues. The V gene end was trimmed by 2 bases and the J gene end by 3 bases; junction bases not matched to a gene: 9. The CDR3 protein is CASSLGPQRGYTGELFF. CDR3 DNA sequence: TGTGCCAGCAGTTTAGGTCCACAGCGGGGCTACACCGGGGAGCTGTTTTTT.

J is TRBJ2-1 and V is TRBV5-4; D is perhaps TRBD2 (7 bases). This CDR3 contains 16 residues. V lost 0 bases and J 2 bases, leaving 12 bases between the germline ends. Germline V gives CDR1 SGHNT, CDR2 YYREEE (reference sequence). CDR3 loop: CASSLEGGGAYNEQFF. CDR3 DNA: TGTGCCAGCAGCTTGGAGGGGGGGGGCGCCTACAATGAGCAGTTCTTC.

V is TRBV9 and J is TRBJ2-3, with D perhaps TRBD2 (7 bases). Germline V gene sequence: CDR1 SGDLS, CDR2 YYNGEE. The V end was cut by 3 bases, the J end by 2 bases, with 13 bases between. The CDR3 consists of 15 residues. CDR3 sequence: CASSDRGAITDTQYF. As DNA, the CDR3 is TGTGCCAGCAGCGACCGGGGGGCGATCACAGATACGCAGTATTTT.

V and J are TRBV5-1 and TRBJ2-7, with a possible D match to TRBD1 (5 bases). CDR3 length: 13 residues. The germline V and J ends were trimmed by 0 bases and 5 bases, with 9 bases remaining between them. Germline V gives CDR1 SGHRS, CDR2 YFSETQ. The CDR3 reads CASSLGQTDEQYF. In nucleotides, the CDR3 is TGCGCCAGCAGCTTGGGACAGACCGACGAGCAGTACTTC.

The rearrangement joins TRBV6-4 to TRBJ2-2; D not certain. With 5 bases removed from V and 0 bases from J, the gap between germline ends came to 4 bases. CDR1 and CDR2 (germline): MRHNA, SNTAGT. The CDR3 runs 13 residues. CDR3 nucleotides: TGTGCCAGCAGTACCGCGAACACCGGGGAGCTGTTTTTT. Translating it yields CASSTANTGELFF.

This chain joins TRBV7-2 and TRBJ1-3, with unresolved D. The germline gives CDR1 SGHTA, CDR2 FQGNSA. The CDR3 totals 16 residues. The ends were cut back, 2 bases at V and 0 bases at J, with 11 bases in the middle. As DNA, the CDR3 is TGTGCCAGCAGCTTACTCGGACGGTTCTCTGGAAACACCATATATTTT. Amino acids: CASSLLGRFSGNTIYF.

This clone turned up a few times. The CDR3 DNA sequence: TGTGCCAGCAGTTCGAGGGACACCATATATTTT. Residues: CASSSRDTIYF. The chain carries TRBV6-5 and TRBJ1-3; no clear D gene. The CDR3 is 11 amino acids. The V end was cut by 4 bases, the J end by 8 bases, with 6 bases between. CDR1 is MNHEY, CDR2 SVGAGI, per germline.

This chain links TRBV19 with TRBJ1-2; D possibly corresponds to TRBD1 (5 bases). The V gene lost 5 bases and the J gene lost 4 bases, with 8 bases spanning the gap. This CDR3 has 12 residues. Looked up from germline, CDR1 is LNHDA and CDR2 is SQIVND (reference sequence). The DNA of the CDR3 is TGTGCCAGTAGTGGGGCAGTCTATGGCTACACCTTC. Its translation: CASSGAVYGYTF.

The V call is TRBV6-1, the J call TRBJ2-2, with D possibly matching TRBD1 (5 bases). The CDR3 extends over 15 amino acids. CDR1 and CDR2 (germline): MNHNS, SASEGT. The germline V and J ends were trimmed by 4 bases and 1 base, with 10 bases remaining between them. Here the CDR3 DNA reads TGTGCCAGCAGTGCACTTGGACAGAACACCGGGGAGCTGTTTTTT. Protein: CASSALGQNTGELFF.

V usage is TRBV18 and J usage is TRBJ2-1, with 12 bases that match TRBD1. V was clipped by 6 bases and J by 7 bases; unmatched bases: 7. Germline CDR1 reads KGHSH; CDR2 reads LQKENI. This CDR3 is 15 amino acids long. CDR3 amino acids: CASSQPGQGANEQFF. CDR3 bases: TGTGCCAGCTCTCAGCCGGGACAGGGGGCGAATGAGCAGTTCTTC.

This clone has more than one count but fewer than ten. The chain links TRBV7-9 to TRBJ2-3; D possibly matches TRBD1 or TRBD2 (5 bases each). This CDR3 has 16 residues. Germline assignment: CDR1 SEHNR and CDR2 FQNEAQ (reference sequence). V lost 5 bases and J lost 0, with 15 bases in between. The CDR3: CASSPGSRDSTDTQYF. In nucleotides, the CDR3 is TGTGCCAGCAGCCCGGGGTCCCGGGACAGCACAGATACGCAGTATTTT.

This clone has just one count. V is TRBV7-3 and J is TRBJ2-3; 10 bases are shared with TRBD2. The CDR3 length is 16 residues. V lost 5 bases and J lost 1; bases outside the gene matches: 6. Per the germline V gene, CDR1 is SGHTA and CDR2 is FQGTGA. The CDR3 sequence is CASSPALAGGTDTQYF. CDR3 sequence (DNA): TGTGCCAGCAGCCCAGCCCTAGCGGGGGGCACAGATACGCAGTATTTT.

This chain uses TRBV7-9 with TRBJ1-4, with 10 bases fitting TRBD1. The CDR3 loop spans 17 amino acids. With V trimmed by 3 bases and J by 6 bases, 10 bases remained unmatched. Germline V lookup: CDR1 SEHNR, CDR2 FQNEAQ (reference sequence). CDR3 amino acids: CASSFRQGAGRDEKLFF. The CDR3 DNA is TGTGCCAGCAGCTTTAGACAGGGGGCAGGCCGGGATGAAAAACTGTTTTTT.

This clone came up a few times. CDR3 nucleotide sequence: TGCGCCAGCAGCTTGCGGACAGACACAGATACGCAGTATTTT. It translates to CASSLRTDTDTQYF. The V call is TRBV5-1, the J call TRBJ2-3, with D maybe TRBD1 (6 bases). Looked up from germline, CDR1 is SGHRS and CDR2 is YFSETQ. The CDR3 is 14 amino acids. With 1 base removed from V and 2 bases from J, the gap between germline ends came to 8 bases.

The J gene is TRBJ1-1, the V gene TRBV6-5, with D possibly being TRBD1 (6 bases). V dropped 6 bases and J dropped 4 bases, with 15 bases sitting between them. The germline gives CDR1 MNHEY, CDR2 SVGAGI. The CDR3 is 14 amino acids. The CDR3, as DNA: TGTGCCAGCAGGCCAGGGGACATAGGCACTGAAGCTTTCTTT. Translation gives CASRPGDIGTEAFF.

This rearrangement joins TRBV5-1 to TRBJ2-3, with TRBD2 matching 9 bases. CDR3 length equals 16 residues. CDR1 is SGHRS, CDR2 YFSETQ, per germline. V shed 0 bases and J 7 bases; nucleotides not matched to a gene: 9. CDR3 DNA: TGCGCCAGCAGCTTGGGGATAGCGGGAGTTCTGAATACGCAGTATTTT. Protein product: CASSLGIAGVLNTQYF. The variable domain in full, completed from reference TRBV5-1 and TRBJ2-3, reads KAGVTQTPRYLIKTRGQQVTLSCSPISGHRSVSWYQQTPGQGLQFLFEYFSETQRNKGNFPGRFSGRQFSNSRSEMNVSTLELGDSALYLCASSLGIAGVLNTQYFGPGTRLTVL.

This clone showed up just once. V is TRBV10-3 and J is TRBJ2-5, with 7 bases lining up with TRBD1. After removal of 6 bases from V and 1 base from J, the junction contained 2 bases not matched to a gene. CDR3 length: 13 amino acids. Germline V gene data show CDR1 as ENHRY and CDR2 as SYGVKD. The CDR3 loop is CAIRGTAQETQYF. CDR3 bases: TGTGCCATCAGGGGGACAGCCCAAGAGACCCAGTACTTC.

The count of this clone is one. The CDR3 protein is CASSLSLGGEAAFF. The DNA for the CDR3 is TGTGCCAGCAGCTTATCTTTGGGGGGGGAGGCAGCTTTCTTT. The V and J genes are TRBV7-9 and TRBJ1-1; D perhaps matches TRBD1 (5 bases). This CDR3 region has 14 residues. Germline lookup yields CDR1 SEHNR and CDR2 FQNEAQ (reference sequence). V was cut by 2 bases and J by 10 bases, with 17 bases left in between.